Below are 23 T cell receptor beta chains sequenced from a single sample in a study of T cells in Graves' hyperthyroidism and ophthalmopathy. From RNA transcripts, TCR beta CDR3 regions were amplified. Carried out on the TCR CDR3, a first-round RT-PCR used the HTBI primer set. TCRdb passed the multiplex PCR reads through MiXCR, listing each CDR3 protein once. The table records 330,000 or so distinct CDR3 sequences, about a sixth of them present only once. Sequenced input: blood. Receptor source: a middle-aged woman with Graves' ophthalmopathy.

This clonotype has a count of ten or more. The chain combines TRBV6-6 with TRBJ2-7; weak D call: TRBD2 (6 bases). CDR1 and CDR2 from the germline V gene are MNHNY and SVGAGI (reference sequence). This CDR3 is 14 amino acids long. The V end was cut by 11 bases, the J end by 2 bases, with 19 bases between. The CDR3 here is CAGTSKRVAYEQYF. The CDR3 nucleotides read TGTGCCGGCACAAGCAAGCGGGTCGCCTACGAGCAGTACTTC.

Many counts were recorded for this clonotype. The chain employs TRBV12-3 or TRBV12-4 and TRBJ1-1, with D uncertain. The length of the CDR3 is 12 residues. V lost 2 bases and J 7 bases, leaving 8 bases between the germline ends. The CDR3 bases are TGTGCCAGCAGTTTAAGCCTGAATGAAGCTTTCTTT. It codes for CASSLSLNEAFF.

J is TRBJ2-5 and V is TRBV5-1, with TRBD2 identical over 8 bases. Trimming at V came to 2 bases and at J to 3 bases, leaving 3 bases not matched to a gene. Germline loops: CDR1 SGHRS, CDR2 YFSETQ. The CDR3 has 14 amino acids. CDR3 sequence: CASSLSAGEETQYF. The CDR3 DNA is TGCGCCAGCAGCTTATCAGCGGGAGAAGAGACCCAGTACTTC.

This clonotype was counted at least ten times. This chain joins TRBV6-1 and TRBJ1-2; D possibly corresponds to TRBD1 (6 bases). Trimming cost V 4 bases and J 8 bases, with 11 bases left between them. This CDR3 is built from 12 residues. In germline, CDR1 is MNHNS, CDR2 SASEGT. As DNA, the CDR3 is TGTGCCAGCAGTGGACCAGGGGACGGCTACACCTTC. This translates into CASSGPGDGYTF.

This clonotype was recorded many times. This chain links TRBV2 with TRBJ2-7; unclear D gene. CDR3 size: 14 residues. Germline CDR1 reads SNHLY; CDR2 reads FYNNEI. Deletions cut 7 bases from V and 1 base from J, with 14 bases between. The CDR3 sequence is CASTPRTQSYEQYF. The DNA of the CDR3 is TGTGCCAGCACTCCACGTACCCAATCCTACGAGCAGTACTTC.

This clonotype was seen repeatedly, ten times or more. The rearrangement joins TRBV27 to TRBJ2-7; no clear D gene. Trimming took 0 bases from V and 4 from J, leaving 10 bases between them. Per germline, CDR1 MNHEY and CDR2 SMNVEV (reference sequence). CDR3 size: 14 residues. This CDR3 reads CASSLSSRWYEQYF. CDR3 bases: TGTGCCAGCAGTTTATCGTCCAGGTGGTACGAGCAGTACTTC.

This clonotype was detected many times. The genes are TRBV6-5 and TRBJ1-1, with TRBD1 matching over 9 bases. CDR1 and CDR2 from the germline V gene are MNHEY and SVGAGI. The CDR3 covers 15 residues. The junction had 7 bases not matched to a gene; V was cut back by 4 bases and J by 4 bases. The CDR3: CASSLTGTGSTEAFF. As DNA, the CDR3 is TGTGCCAGCAGTTTAACCGGGACAGGGAGCACTGAAGCTTTCTTT.

In its sample, this clonotype was seen many times. V is TRBV29-1 and J is TRBJ2-7; the D is unclear. CDR3 length: 11 residues. Germline CDR1 reads SQVTM; CDR2 reads ANQGSEA. Trimming took 6 bases from V and 2 from J, leaving 8 bases between them. DNA of the CDR3: TGCAGCGTAGCAGAAGCCTACGAGCAGTACTTC. Its translation: CSVAEAYEQYF.

In its sample, this clonotype was seen many times. The chain carries TRBV29-1 and TRBJ2-7; D call uncertain. This CDR3 contains 12 residues. Trimming cost V 4 bases and J 4 bases, with 11 bases left between them. The germline gives CDR1 SQVTM, CDR2 ANQGSEA. The CDR3 DNA is TGCAGCGTTGTTTTGCCGAAGTACGAGCAGTACTTC. Its translation is CSVVLPKYEQYF.

This clonotype was found many times. This chain links TRBV20-1 with TRBJ2-7, with TRBD2 identical over 10 bases. After removal of 1 base from V and 3 bases from J, the junction contained 6 bases not matched to a gene. CDR3 length: 15 residues. Germline lookup yields CDR1 DFQATT and CDR2 SNEGSKA (reference sequence). CDR3 residues: CSARVLAGADYEQYF. As DNA, the CDR3 is TGCAGTGCTAGAGTTCTAGCGGGAGCTGACTACGAGCAGTACTTC.

In this sample, this clonotype turned up many times. V gene TRBV12-3 or TRBV12-4 combines with J gene TRBJ1-1; tentatively, D is TRBD1 (6 bases). The CDR3 is made up of 15 amino acids. V dropped 3 bases and J dropped 1 base, with 12 bases sitting between them. The CDR3 protein is CASSFGVRGNTEAFF. The CDR3 DNA reads as TGTGCCAGCAGTTTTGGGGTCAGGGGGAACACTGAAGCTTTCTTT.

The chain recombines TRBV28 with TRBJ1-1; possibly TRBD1 for D (5 bases). Trimming stripped 8 bases from V and 1 base from J, with 17 bases between. The CDR3 is 15 amino acids. Germline CDR1 and CDR2: MDHEN and SYDVKM. CDR3 sequence reads: CASSLGGHWNTEAFF. In DNA, the CDR3 is TGTGCCAGCTCATTAGGCGGACATTGGAACACTGAAGCTTTCTTT.

The table lists this clonotype with many counts. The chain couples TRBV19 to TRBJ2-2; D not certain. This CDR3 has 15 amino acids. Trimming shortened V by 5 bases and J by 6 bases, and 16 bases separated the two germline ends. In germline, CDR1 is LNHDA, CDR2 SQIVND (reference sequence). The CDR3 nucleotides are TGTGCCAGTAGTCCGCCTGGGGTGATCTCCGGGGAGCTGTTTTTT. This codes for CASSPPGVISGELFF. Using reference TRBV19 and TRBJ2-2 for the parts outside the CDR3, the full variable domain is DGGITQSPKYLFRKEGQNVTLSCEQNLNHDAMYWYRQDPGQGLRLIYYSQIVNDFQKGDIAEGYSVSREKKESFPLTVTSAQKNPTAFYLCASSPPGVISGELFFGEGSRLTVL.

Only a few counts were recorded for this clonotype. V and J are TRBV7-2 and TRBJ2-5; either TRBD1 or TRBD2 may supply D (5 bases each). Trimming pared 0 bases from V and 5 bases from J, leaving 13 bases between. This CDR3 has 15 amino acids. Germline lookup yields CDR1 SGHTA and CDR2 FQGNSA. Written as DNA, the CDR3 is TGTGCCAGCAGCTTAGCGGGAGCAGGGTTGGAGACCCAGTACTTC. Protein product: CASSLAGAGLETQYF. Together with reference TRBV7-2 and TRBJ2-5, the CDR3 gives the full variable domain: GAGVSQSPSNKVTEKGKDVELRCDPISGHTALYWYRQSLGQGLEFLIYFQGNSAPDKSGLPSDRFSAERTGGSVSTLTIQRTQQEDSAVYLCASSLAGAGLETQYFGPGTRLLVL.

This clonotype was detected many times. The chain recombines TRBV15 with TRBJ1-5; tentative D call: TRBD1 (6 bases). From germline, CDR1 is LNHNV and CDR2 YYDKDF (reference sequence). V shed 0 bases and J shed 6 bases, with 24 bases lying between them. The CDR3 has 19 residues. CDR3 DNA: TGTGCCACCAGCAGAGATAGTCCGGGGGGCGGCTCCCGGGGTCAGCCCCAGCATTTT. Translating it yields CATSRDSPGGGSRGQPQHF.

This clonotype has at least ten counts. The V call is TRBV28, the J call TRBJ1-1, with a possible D match to TRBD1 (6 bases). The V and J ends lost 6 bases and 5 bases respectively, with 10 bases between them. CDR3 length: 12 residues. The V gene's germline CDR1 is MDHEN and CDR2 SYDVKM. CDR3 amino acids: CASSRGGTEAFF. CDR3 DNA sequence: TGTGCCAGCAGCCGAGGGGGGACTGAAGCTTTCTTT.

CDR3 nucleotide sequence: TGTGCCAGCAGTTTATACGGACAGGGTTCGGTAACAGGGTCCAACACTGAAGCTTTCTTT. This translates into CASSLYGQGSVTGSNTEAFF. The V call is TRBV28, the J call TRBJ1-1, with TRBD1 matching over 8 bases. Germline V lookup: CDR1 MDHEN, CDR2 SYDVKM. CDR3 length: 20 residues. V shed 1 base and J 2 bases; nucleotides not matched to a gene: 18.

On this clonotype: Being one base from a much bigger clone, this may be a read error. V is TRBV4-1 and J is TRBJ1-5, with D maybe TRBD1 (6 bases). Per the germline V gene, CDR1 is MGHRA and CDR2 is YSYEKL. The CDR3 runs to 15 residues. The V gene lost 3 bases and the J gene lost 5 bases, with 14 bases spanning the gap. The CDR3 here is CASSHGTTRYQPQHF. The CDR3 region has the DNA TGCGCCAGCAGCCATGGGACAACTCGTTATCAGCCCCAGCATTTT.

This clonotype was detected many times. This chain links TRBV6-1 with TRBJ2-7; 8 bases are a match to TRBD1. With 6 bases clipped from V and 9 bases from J, the junction kept 7 bases outside the gene matches. Germline V gene lookup returns CDR1 MNHNS and CDR2 SASEGT. The CDR3 has 12 amino acids. CDR3 amino acids: CASRTTGGRQYF. The DNA for the CDR3 is TGTGCCAGCAGAACCACAGGGGGACGGCAGTACTTC.

J is TRBJ1-5 and V is TRBV15, with 9 bases fitting TRBD1. V was clipped by 2 bases and J by 4 bases; unmatched bases: 9. The germline V gene has CDR1 LNHNV and CDR2 YYDKDF (reference sequence). CDR3 length equals 17 residues. CDR3 sequence: CATSRPDRGTGNQPQHF. Here the CDR3 DNA reads TGTGCCACCAGCAGACCGGACAGGGGAACGGGAAATCAGCCCCAGCATTTT. Together with reference TRBV15 and TRBJ1-5, the CDR3 gives the full variable domain: DAMVIQNPRYQVTQFGKPVTLSCSQTLNHNVMYWYQQKSSQAPKLLFHYYDKDFNNEADTPDNFQSRRPNTSFCFLDIRSPGLGDTAMYLCATSRPDRGTGNQPQHFGDGTRLSIL.

This clonotype was seen repeatedly, ten times or more. The chain links TRBV6-5 to TRBJ1-2, with 9 bases matching TRBD1. CDR3 length: 15 amino acids. The V segment lost 5 bases and the J segment 7 bases; nucleotides outside the gene matches: 11. Germline CDR1 MNHEY, CDR2 SVGAGI. The DNA of the CDR3 is TGTGCCAGCAGTCGACAGGGGGACCTGTTCGGTGGCTACACCTTC. Protein: CASSRQGDLFGGYTF.

This clonotype was seen at least ten times. The DNA of the CDR3 is TGTGCCAGCAGCCAAGGGACGTCTGAAGCTTTCTTT. This translates into CASSQGTSEAFF. V usage is TRBV3-1 and J usage is TRBJ1-1; D not resolved. The germline V gene has CDR1 LGHDT and CDR2 YNNKEL (reference sequence). This CDR3 is 12 amino acids long. The V gene lost 1 base and the J gene lost 6 bases, with 6 bases spanning the gap.

This clonotype was seen at least ten times. Here the CDR3 reads CATSDPGQGRYGYTF. The CDR3 coding sequence is TGTGCCACCAGTGACCCCGGACAGGGGAGGTATGGCTACACCTTC. The V call is TRBV24-1, the J call TRBJ1-2; 9 bases fit TRBD1. Germline V gene data show CDR1 as KGHDR and CDR2 as SFDVKD. The CDR3 has 15 amino acids. Trimming cost V 4 bases and J 5 bases; bases outside gene matches: 7.